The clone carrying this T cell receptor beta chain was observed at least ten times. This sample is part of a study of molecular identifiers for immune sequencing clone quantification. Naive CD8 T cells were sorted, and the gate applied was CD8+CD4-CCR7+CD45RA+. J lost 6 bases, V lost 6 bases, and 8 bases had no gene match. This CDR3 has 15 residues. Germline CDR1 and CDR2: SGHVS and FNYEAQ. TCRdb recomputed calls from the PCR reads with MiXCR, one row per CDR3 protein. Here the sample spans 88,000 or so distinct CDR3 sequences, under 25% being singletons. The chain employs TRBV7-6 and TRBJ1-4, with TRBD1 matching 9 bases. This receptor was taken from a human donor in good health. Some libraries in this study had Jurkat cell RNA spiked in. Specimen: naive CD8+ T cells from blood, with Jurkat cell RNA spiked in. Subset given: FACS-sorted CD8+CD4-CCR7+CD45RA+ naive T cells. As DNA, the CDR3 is TGTGCCAGCAGTCAAACAGGGGGCGAATATGAAAAACTGTTTTTT. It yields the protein CASSQTGGEYEKLFF.